The 24 T cell receptor beta chains in this list originate from one sample, sequenced in a study of blood T cell repertoires in COVID-19. Sequencing was performed with immunoSEQ multiplex PCR; in TCRdb, only in-frame clones are kept and a portion is missing. This table has 250,000 or so clones, 85% to 90% appearing once. What was sequenced was peripheral blood. Receptors were obtained from a woman in her fifties or sixties with COVID-19, enrolled during active disease.

Details on this clone: Other DNA sequences from this sample encode an identical CDR3 as well. The rearrangement links TRBV6-4 to TRBJ1-1; D perhaps matches TRBD1 (5 bases). CDR1 and CDR2 from the germline V gene are MRHNA and SNTAGT. The CDR3 is 13 amino acids. Trimming took off 4 bases at V and 1 base at J, with 7 bases between the two ends. This chain's CDR3 is CASSVDRNTEAFF. The CDR3 coding sequence is TGTGCCAGCAGTGTCGACAGGAACACTGAAGCTTTCTTT.

The chain carries TRBV10-1 and TRBJ2-1; TRBD2 matches at 15 bases. Germline values: CDR1 WNHNN, CDR2 SYGVQD (reference sequence). The V and J ends lost 0 bases and 7 bases, in that order; junction bases with no gene match: 4. The CDR3 has 17 amino acids. CDR3 amino acids: CASSESGLAGGRNEQFF. CDR3 nucleotide sequence: TGCGCCAGCAGTGAGTCGGGACTAGCGGGAGGTCGGAATGAGCAGTTCTTC.

The V gene is TRBV6-5, the J gene TRBJ1-4, with D unresolved. Trimming took 6 bases from V and 11 from J, leaving 16 bases between them. Per germline, CDR1 MNHEY and CDR2 SVGAGI. This CDR3 has 13 amino acids. The CDR3 DNA follows: TGTGCCAGCAGGCAAGGCCCCGGAGAGAAACTGTTTTTT. Amino acids: CASRQGPGEKLFF.

This clone was seen many times. The chain employs TRBV11-2 and TRBJ1-2; 7 nucleotides match TRBD1. The J segment lost 1 base and the V segment lost 1 base, leaving 9 bases of the junction unmatched. The CDR3 consists of 17 residues. CDR1 is SGHAT, CDR2 FQNNGV, per germline. CDR3 coding DNA: TGTGCCAGCAGCTTAGTTTGGGACAGATTTAATAACTATGGCTACACCTTC. It codes for CASSLVWDRFNNYGYTF. The whole variable domain, remainder taken from reference TRBV11-2 and TRBJ1-2, is EAGVAQSPRYKIIEKRQSVAFWCNPISGHATLYWYQQILGQGPKLLIQFQNNGVVDDSQLPKDRFSAERLKGVDSTLKIQPAKLEDSAVYLCASSLVWDRFNNYGYTFGSGTRLTVV.

The rearrangement links TRBV3-1 (or the pseudogene TRBV3-2) to TRBJ2-1; no clear D gene. CDR3 length: 15 amino acids. Germline V CDR1 and CDR2: LGHDT, YNNKEL (reference sequence). The V end lost 0 bases, the J end lost 4 bases, and 10 bases lay between the germline ends. CDR3 residues: CASSQDSGAYNEQFF. The CDR3 region has the DNA TGTGCCAGCAGCCAAGATAGTGGAGCGTACAATGAGCAGTTCTTC.

The chain recombines TRBV4-1 with TRBJ2-5; 7 positions match TRBD1. The ends lost 4 bases at V and 3 bases at J; junction bases unmatched: 14. The germline gives CDR1 MGHRA, CDR2 YSYEKL. This CDR3 spans 17 amino acids. The CDR3 region is CASSPRAAGGMKETQYF. The CDR3 DNA is TGCGCCAGCAGCCCCCGTGCGGCAGGGGGTATGAAAGAGACCCAGTACTTC.

The V gene is TRBV3-1 (or the pseudogene TRBV3-2), the J gene TRBJ2-1; 9 bases are shared with TRBD2. Germline V gene data show CDR1 as LGHDT and CDR2 as YNNKEL (reference sequence). The length of the CDR3 is 17 residues. The V and J ends lost 0 bases and 10 bases, in that order; junction bases with no gene match: 13. For the CDR3, the DNA is TGTGCCAGCAGCCAAGAGGGGTCAGTAGCGGGAGTCCGGGAGCAGTTCTTC. The encoded protein is CASSQEGSVAGVREQFF.

The rearrangement joins TRBV6-6 to TRBJ1-5; perhaps TRBD1 as D (5 bases). Trimming left V 7 bases short and J 4 bases short, with 8 bases between. The CDR3 consists of 12 residues. CDR1 and CDR2 (germline): MNHNY, SVGAGI (reference sequence). DNA for the CDR3: TGTGCCAGCATGGGGCTGAATCAGCCCCAGCATTTT. Translated, it gives CASMGLNQPQHF.

The genes are TRBV7-9 and TRBJ1-4, with D tentatively TRBD1 (6 bases). The CDR3 extends over 15 amino acids. The V end lost 5 bases, the J end lost 7 bases, and 17 bases lay between the germline ends. Germline CDR1 is SEHNR and CDR2 is FQNEAQ (reference sequence). CDR3 residues: CASSPNTGNREKLFF. The CDR3 nucleotides read TGTGCCAGCAGCCCTAACACAGGGAACCGTGAAAAACTGTTTTTT.

This chain links TRBV29-1 with TRBJ1-1; D not certain. V gave up 8 bases and J gave up 4 bases, with 14 bases separating them. The germline gives CDR1 SQVTM, CDR2 ANQGSEA. The CDR3 has 12 residues. The CDR3 coding sequence is TGCAGCTTCATCCCCGGGAGCACTGAAGCTTTCTTT. Protein sequence: CSFIPGSTEAFF.

The table lists this clone with a few counts. This chain joins TRBV20-1 and TRBJ2-7; the match to TRBD1 covers 7 bases. The germline V gene has CDR1 DFQATT and CDR2 SNEGSKA (reference sequence). The CDR3 is 14 residues long. J was trimmed by 3 bases and V by 3 bases; bases with no gene match: 8. In DNA, the CDR3 is TGCAGTGCTAGTCCCGAGACAGGGATCTACGAGCAGTACTTC. This translates into CSASPETGIYEQYF.

This chain connects TRBV5-4 to TRBJ1-1, with TRBD1 matching over 8 bases. In germline, CDR1 is SGHNT, CDR2 YYREEE (reference sequence). The CDR3 consists of 15 residues. With V trimmed by 4 bases and J by 1 base, 6 bases remained unmatched. This CDR3 reads CASSTSTGANTEAFF. CDR3 DNA sequence: TGTGCCAGCAGCACCTCGACAGGGGCGAACACTGAAGCTTTCTTT.

The chain links TRBV6-5 to TRBJ1-6; 8 positions agree with TRBD1. The CDR3 runs to 15 residues. Trimming cost V 5 bases and J 9 bases; bases outside gene matches: 9. The V gene's germline CDR1 is MNHEY and CDR2 SVGAGI. The CDR3 nucleotides read TGTGCCAGCAGTCCATTCAGGGGGCAGGGTTCACCCCTCCACTTT. Protein: CASSPFRGQGSPLHF.

This clone was recorded once. Distinct nucleotide sequences in the sample also encode this CDR3. The genes are TRBV15 and TRBJ2-1, with 8 bases aligning to TRBD1. The CDR3 is 19 amino acids. Germline V gene lookup returns CDR1 LNHNV and CDR2 YYDKDF (reference sequence). V lost 5 bases and J lost 6; bases outside the gene matches: 21. The CDR3 DNA reads as TGTGCCACCAGCCCCAGGGGGCCCAGAACTAGTGGGAGTGTCAATGAGCAGTTCTTC. Translation gives CATSPRGPRTSGSVNEQFF.

The chain uses TRBV4-3 and TRBJ2-3; the D gene is possibly TRBD2 (6 bases). CDR3 length: 14 amino acids. V was trimmed by 0 bases and J by 3 bases, leaving 7 bases between them. Germline-derived CDR1 and CDR2 are LGHNA and YSLEER. This CDR3 is CASSQDGLTDTQYF. CDR3 coding DNA: TGCGCCAGCAGCCAAGATGGACTAACAGATACGCAGTATTTT.

This chain connects TRBV5-5 to TRBJ1-4; tentatively, D is TRBD1 (5 bases). The germline V gene has CDR1 SGHKS and CDR2 YYEKEE (reference sequence). V dropped 3 bases and J dropped 7 bases, with 16 bases sitting between them. The CDR3 runs 15 residues. The CDR3 coding sequence is TGTGCCAGCAGCTACCCGGGGGTCCAGGGTGAAAAACTGTTTTTT. Its protein is CASSYPGVQGEKLFF. The whole variable domain, filled in from reference TRBV5-5 and TRBJ1-4, reads DAGVTQSPTHLIKTRGQQVTLRCSPISGHKSVSWYQQVLGQGPQFIFQYYEKEERGRGNFPDRFSARQFPNYSSELNVNALLLGDSALYLCASSYPGVQGEKLFFGSGTQLSVL.

The chain uses TRBV28 and TRBJ2-7; TRBD2 matches 11 bases. The CDR3 is made up of 14 amino acids. From germline, CDR1 is MDHEN and CDR2 SYDVKM. Trimming removed 6 bases from V and 3 bases from J; junction bases left unmatched: 4. The chain's CDR3 is CASRLAGGGYEQYF. CDR3 in DNA: TGTGCCAGCAGGCTAGCGGGAGGTGGCTACGAGCAGTACTTC.

The J gene is TRBJ1-5, the V gene TRBV6-2 or TRBV6-3; 12 positions agree with TRBD1. CDR3 length equals 17 residues. V was pared by 0 bases and J by 3 bases, with 3 bases of the junction left unmatched. CDR1 and CDR2 from the germline V gene are MNHEY and SVGEGT. CDR3 sequence (DNA): TGTGCCAGCAGTTACTCGGGGACAGGGGGCTTCAATCAGCCCCAGCATTTT. This sequence encodes CASSYSGTGGFNQPQHF.

The chain is built from TRBV25-1 and TRBJ2-7, with D maybe TRBD2 (7 bases). From germline, CDR1 is MGHDK and CDR2 SYGVNS. V dropped 3 bases and J dropped 3 bases, with 15 bases sitting between them. This CDR3 is 15 amino acids long. This CDR3 is CASSERGGSLYEQYF. The DNA of the CDR3 is TGTGCCAGCAGTGAGAGGGGGGGTAGCCTCTACGAGCAGTACTTC.

The V and J genes are TRBV7-8 and TRBJ2-6, with a weak D call TRBD2 (5 bases). The CDR3 contains 21 residues. The germline V gene has CDR1 SGHVS and CDR2 FQNEAQ. Trimming left V 0 bases short and J 3 bases short, with 24 bases between. CDR3 nucleotides: TGTGCCAGCAGCTTAGCTAAAAAAGATACGTACCGCGGGTATGGGGCCAACGTCCTGACTTTC. This gives the protein CASSLAKKDTYRGYGANVLTF. The full variable domain, in which reference TRBV7-8 and TRBJ2-6 provide the parts outside the CDR3, is GAGVSQSPRYKVAKRGQDVALRCDPISGHVSLFWYQQALGQGPEFLTYFQNEAQLDKSGLPSDRFFAERPEGSVSTLKIQRTQQEDSAVYLCASSLAKKDTYRGYGANVLTFGAGSRLTVL.

The rearrangement links TRBV20-1 to TRBJ2-7; TRBD1 matches at 7 bases. The CDR3 length is 10 residues. Germline lookup yields CDR1 DFQATT and CDR2 SNEGSKA (reference sequence). CDR3 residues: CSTGDREQYF. CDR3 DNA: TGCAGCACAGGGGATCGCGAGCAGTACTTC.

J is TRBJ2-1 and V is TRBV2; 11 bases agree with TRBD1. The junction had 9 bases not matched to a gene; V was cut back by 7 bases and J by 7 bases. This CDR3 contains 15 residues. CDR1 is SNHLY and CDR2 is FYNNEI in the germline V gene. CDR3 sequence: CASTGGQGARNEQFF. The CDR3 DNA reads as TGTGCCAGCACCGGAGGACAGGGGGCGAGAAATGAGCAGTTCTTC.

The CDR3 loop reads CALARDSNTEAFF. DNA for the CDR3: TGTGCACTGGCCAGGGACTCGAACACTGAAGCTTTCTTT. The genes are TRBV30 and TRBJ1-1; possibly TRBD1 for D (5 bases). This CDR3 comprises 13 residues. Germline-derived CDR1 and CDR2 are GTSNPN and SVGIG (reference sequence).

This chain uses TRBV7-7 with TRBJ2-1; TRBD2 matches at 12 bases. From germline, CDR1 is SSHAT and CDR2 FNYEAQ (reference sequence). V was clipped by 3 bases and J by 7 bases; unmatched bases: 4. This CDR3 comprises 15 residues. Written as DNA, the CDR3 is TGTGCCAGCAGCTTTGGACTAGCGGGATTGAATGAGCAGTTCTTC. Protein sequence: CASSFGLAGLNEQFF.